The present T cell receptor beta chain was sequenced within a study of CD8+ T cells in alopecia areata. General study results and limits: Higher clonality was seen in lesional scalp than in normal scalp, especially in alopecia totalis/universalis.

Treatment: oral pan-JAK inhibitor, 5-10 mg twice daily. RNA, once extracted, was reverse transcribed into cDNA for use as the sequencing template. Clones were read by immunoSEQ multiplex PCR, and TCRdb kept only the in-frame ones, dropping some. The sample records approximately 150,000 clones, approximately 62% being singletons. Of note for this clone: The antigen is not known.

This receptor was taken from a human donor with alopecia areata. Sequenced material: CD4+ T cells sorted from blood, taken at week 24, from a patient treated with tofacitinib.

CDR3 nucleotide sequence: TGCAGCGTTATGGACAGGGTTTATGGCTACACCTTC. The encoded protein is CSVMDRVYGYTF. This sequence joins TRBV29-1 and TRBJ1-2; TRBD1 matches at 8 bases. The CDR3 consists of 12 residues. Germline V gene lookup returns CDR1 SQVTM and CDR2 ANQGSEA. V lost 5 bases and J lost 5; bases outside the gene matches: 4.